Following are 2 T cell receptor beta chains from one sample sequenced in a study of shared clonotypes between healthy human individuals. The assay was immunoSEQ multiplex PCR, and TCRdb's table has in-frame clones only and misses some. The table includes about half a million clones, around 74% detected once. The sequenced material came from PBMCs. The receptors stem from a woman aged 40 to 55 in good health. Some clones in this sample may be carry-over from other donors' samples.

This chain uses TRBV19 with TRBJ2-3; the D gene could be TRBD1 or TRBD2 (5 bases each). Trimming took 4 bases from V and 5 from J, leaving 10 bases between them. The CDR3 is 13 residues long. CDR1 is LNHDA, CDR2 SQIVND, per germline (reference sequence). The CDR3 reads CASSTGTRDTQYF. As DNA, the CDR3 is TGTGCCAGTAGTACAGGGACCAGAGATACGCAGTATTTT.

In its sample, this clone was seen a few times. The rearrangement links TRBV19 to TRBJ2-1; TRBD1 matches at 8 bases. Germline CDR1 LNHDA, CDR2 SQIVND (reference sequence). Losses at the gene ends were 5 bases for V and 4 bases for J; bases not matched to a gene: 1. The CDR3 totals 13 residues. CDR3 residues: CASSRTGYNEQFF. For the CDR3, the DNA is TGTGCCAGTAGTCGGACAGGGTACAATGAGCAGTTCTTC. The variable domain in full, completed from reference TRBV19 and TRBJ2-1, reads DGGITQSPKYLFRKEGQNVTLSCEQNLNHDAMYWYRQDPGQGLRLIYYSQIVNDFQKGDIAEGYSVSREKKESFPLTVTSAQKNPTAFYLCASSRTGYNEQFFGPGTRLTVL.